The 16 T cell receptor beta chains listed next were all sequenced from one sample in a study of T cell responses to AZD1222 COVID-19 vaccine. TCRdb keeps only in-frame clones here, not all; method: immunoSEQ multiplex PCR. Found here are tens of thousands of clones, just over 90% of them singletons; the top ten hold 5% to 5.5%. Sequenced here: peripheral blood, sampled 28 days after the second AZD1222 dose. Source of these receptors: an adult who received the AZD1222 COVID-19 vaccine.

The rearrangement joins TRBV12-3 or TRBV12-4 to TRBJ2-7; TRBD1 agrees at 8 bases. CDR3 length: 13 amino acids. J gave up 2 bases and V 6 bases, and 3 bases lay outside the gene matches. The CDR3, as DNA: TGTGCCAGCAGATCGACAGGGGCCTACGAGCAGTACTTC. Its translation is CASRSTGAYEQYF.

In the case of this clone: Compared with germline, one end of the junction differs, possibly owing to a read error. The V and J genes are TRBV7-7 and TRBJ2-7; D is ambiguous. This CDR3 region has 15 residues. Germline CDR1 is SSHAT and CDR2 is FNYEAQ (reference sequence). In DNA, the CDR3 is TGTGCTAGCAGCTTAATTCGCGACTTCGGCTACGAGCAGTACTTC. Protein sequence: CASSLIRDFGYEQYF.

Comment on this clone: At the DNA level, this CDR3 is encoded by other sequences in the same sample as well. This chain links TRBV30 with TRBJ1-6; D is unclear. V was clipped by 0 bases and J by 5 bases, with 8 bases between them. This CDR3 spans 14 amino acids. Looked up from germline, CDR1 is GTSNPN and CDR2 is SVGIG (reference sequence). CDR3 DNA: TGTGCCTGGAGTGTAACCGTTGATAATTCACCCCTCCACTTT. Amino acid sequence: CAWSVTVDNSPLHF.

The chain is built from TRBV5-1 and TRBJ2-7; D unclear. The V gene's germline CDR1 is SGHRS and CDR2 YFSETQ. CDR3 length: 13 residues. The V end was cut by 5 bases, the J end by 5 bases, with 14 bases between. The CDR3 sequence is CASSDRVSNEQYF. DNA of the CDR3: TGCGCCAGCAGTGACCGAGTATCGAACGAGCAGTACTTC.

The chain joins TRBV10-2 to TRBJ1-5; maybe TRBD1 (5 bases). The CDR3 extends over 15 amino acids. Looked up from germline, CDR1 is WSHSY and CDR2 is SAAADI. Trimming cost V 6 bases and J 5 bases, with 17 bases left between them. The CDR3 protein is CASRLGPRADQPQHF. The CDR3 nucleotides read TGCGCCAGCAGATTAGGGCCCAGGGCGGATCAGCCCCAGCATTTT.

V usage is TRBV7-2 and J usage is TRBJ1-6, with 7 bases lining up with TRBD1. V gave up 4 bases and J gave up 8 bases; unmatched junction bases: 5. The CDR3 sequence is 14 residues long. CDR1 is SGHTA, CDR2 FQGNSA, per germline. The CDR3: CASSYRGRDSPLHF. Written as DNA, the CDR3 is TGTGCCAGCAGCTACAGGGGTCGAGATTCACCCCTCCACTTT.

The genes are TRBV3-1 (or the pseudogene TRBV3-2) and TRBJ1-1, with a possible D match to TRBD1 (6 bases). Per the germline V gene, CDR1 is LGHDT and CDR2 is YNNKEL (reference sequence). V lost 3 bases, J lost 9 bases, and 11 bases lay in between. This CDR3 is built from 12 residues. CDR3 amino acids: CASSHLDSKAFF. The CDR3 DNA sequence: TGTGCCAGCAGCCATTTGGACAGCAAAGCTTTCTTT.

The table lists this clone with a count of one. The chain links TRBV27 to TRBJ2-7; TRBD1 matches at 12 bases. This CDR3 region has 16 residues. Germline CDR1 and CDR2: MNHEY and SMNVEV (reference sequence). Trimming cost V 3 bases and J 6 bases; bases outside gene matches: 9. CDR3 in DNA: TGTGCCAGCAGTTTGATCGGGACAGGGGGCGCGCCCGAGCAGTACTTC. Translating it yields CASSLIGTGGAPEQYF.

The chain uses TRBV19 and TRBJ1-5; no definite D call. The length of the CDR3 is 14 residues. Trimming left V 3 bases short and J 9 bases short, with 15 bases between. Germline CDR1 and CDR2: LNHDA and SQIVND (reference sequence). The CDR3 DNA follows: TGTGCCAGTAGTATCCCAGCCGCCGGAAGGCCCCAGCATTTT. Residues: CASSIPAAGRPQHF.

CDR3 loop: CASSPTSTGRTEAFF. In DNA form, the CDR3 reads TGCGCCAGCAGCCCAACCTCGACAGGGCGGACTGAAGCTTTCTTT. This chain uses TRBV5-1 with TRBJ1-1, with TRBD1 identical over 7 bases. CDR1 is SGHRS and CDR2 is YFSETQ in the germline V gene. Trimming cost V 4 bases and J 5 bases; bases outside gene matches: 11. The CDR3 has 15 amino acids.

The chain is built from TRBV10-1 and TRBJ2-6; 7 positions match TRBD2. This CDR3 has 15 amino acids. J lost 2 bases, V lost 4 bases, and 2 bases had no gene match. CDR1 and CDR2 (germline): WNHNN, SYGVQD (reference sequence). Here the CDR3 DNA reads TGCGCCAGCAGTGGGGGGGGAACTGGGGCCAACGTCCTGACTTTC. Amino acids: CASSGGGTGANVLTF.

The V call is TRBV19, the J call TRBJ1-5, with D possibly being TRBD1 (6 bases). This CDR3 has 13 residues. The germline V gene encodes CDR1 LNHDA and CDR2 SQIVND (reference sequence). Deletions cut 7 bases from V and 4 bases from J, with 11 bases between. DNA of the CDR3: TGTGCCAGTAAGGGGGAGCGGAATCAGCCCCAGCATTTT. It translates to CASKGERNQPQHF. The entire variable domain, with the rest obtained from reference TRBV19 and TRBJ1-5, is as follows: DGGITQSPKYLFRKEGQNVTLSCEQNLNHDAMYWYRQDPGQGLRLIYYSQIVNDFQKGDIAEGYSVSREKKESFPLTVTSAQKNPTAFYLCASKGERNQPQHFGDGTRLSIL.

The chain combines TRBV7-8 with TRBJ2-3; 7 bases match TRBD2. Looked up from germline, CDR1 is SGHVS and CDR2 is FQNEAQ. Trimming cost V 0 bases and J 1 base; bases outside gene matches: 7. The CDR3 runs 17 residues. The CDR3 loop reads CASSLAGRAGGTDTQYF. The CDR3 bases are TGTGCCAGCAGCTTAGCAGGGCGGGCGGGGGGCACAGATACGCAGTATTTT. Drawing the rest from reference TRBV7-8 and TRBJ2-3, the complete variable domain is GAGVSQSPRYKVAKRGQDVALRCDPISGHVSLFWYQQALGQGPEFLTYFQNEAQLDKSGLPSDRFFAERPEGSVSTLKIQRTQQEDSAVYLCASSLAGRAGGTDTQYFGPGTRLTVL.

The CDR3 nucleotides read TGCGCCAGCAGCTTGGCACAGGGACTTCACAATGAGCAGTTCTTC. This sequence encodes CASSLAQGLHNEQFF. The chain couples TRBV5-1 to TRBJ2-1; D could derive from TRBD1 or TRBD2 (6 bases each). Germline CDR1 SGHRS, CDR2 YFSETQ. The CDR3 loop spans 15 amino acids. The V end was cut by 0 bases, the J end by 5 bases, with 12 bases between.

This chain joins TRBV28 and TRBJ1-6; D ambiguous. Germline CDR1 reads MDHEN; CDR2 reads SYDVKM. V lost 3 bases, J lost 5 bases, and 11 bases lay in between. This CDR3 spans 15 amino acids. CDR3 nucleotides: TGTGCCAGCAGTTTCGCAGCCGCTGATAATTCACCCCTCCACTTT. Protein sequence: CASSFAAADNSPLHF.

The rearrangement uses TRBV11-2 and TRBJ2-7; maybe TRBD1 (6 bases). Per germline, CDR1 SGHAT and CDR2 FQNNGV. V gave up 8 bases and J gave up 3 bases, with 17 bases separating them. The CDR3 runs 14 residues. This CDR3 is CASQSKQGLYEQYF. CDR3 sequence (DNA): TGTGCCAGCCAATCAAAACAGGGCCTCTACGAGCAGTACTTC.